This record concerns one T cell receptor (beta chain) sequence. Its specificity is not known. The PCR was carried out with 60 Vbeta primers and 13 Jbeta primers. The data were produced by immunoSEQ multiplex PCR, yet TCRdb's version contains in-frame clones alone and is incomplete. Of about 130,000 clones in the sample, 76% were seen once. This record belongs to a study of cytomegalovirus exposure and HLA in healthy donors. The study's findings and limits: Further analysis, carried out later, found HLA-associated TCR beta chains more clonally expanded than equally common other chains. In an earlier analysis, most TCR beta V segments were productive about 87% or about 30% of the time.

The receptor comes from a female donor in good health and CMV-seropositive. The sequencing input was PBMCs.

The CDR3 loop is CAWRDRETQYF. In DNA, the CDR3 is TGTGCCTGGCGGGACAGAGAGACCCAGTACTTC. J is TRBJ2-5 and V is TRBV30; 7 bases match TRBD1. V was pared by 5 bases and J by 4 bases, with 1 base of the junction left unmatched. The CDR3 spans 11 residues. The germline gives CDR1 GTSNPN, CDR2 SVGIG (reference sequence).